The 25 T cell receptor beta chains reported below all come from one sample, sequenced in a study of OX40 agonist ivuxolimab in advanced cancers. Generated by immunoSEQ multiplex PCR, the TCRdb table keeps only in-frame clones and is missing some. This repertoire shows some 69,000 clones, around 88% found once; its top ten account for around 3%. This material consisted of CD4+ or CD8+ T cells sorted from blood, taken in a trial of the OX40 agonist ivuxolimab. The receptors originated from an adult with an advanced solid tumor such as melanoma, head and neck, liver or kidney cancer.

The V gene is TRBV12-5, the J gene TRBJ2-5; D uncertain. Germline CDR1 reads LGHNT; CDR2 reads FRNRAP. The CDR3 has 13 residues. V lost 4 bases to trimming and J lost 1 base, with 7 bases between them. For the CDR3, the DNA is TGTGCTAGTGGTTCATGGGGCCAAGAGACCCAGTACTTC. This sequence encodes CASGSWGQETQYF.

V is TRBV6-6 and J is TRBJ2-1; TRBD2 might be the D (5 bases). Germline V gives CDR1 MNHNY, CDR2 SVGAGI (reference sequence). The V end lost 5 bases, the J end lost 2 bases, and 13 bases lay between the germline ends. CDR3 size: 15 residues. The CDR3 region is CASSKMDGAYNEQFF. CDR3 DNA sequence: TGTGCCAGCAGTAAAATGGACGGGGCCTACAATGAGCAGTTCTTC.

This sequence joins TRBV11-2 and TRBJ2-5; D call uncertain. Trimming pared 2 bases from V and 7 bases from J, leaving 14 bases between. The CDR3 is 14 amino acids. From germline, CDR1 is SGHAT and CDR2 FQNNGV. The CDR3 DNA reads TGTGCCAGCAGCTTATTGGTAGGGTGGGGGACCCAGTACTTC. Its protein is CASSLLVGWGTQYF.

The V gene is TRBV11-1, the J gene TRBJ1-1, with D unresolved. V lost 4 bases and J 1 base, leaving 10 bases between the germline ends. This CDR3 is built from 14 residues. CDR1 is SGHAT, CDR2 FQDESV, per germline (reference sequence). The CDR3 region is CASSSGLGNTEAFF. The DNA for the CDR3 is TGTGCCAGCAGCTCTGGACTTGGGAACACTGAAGCTTTCTTT.

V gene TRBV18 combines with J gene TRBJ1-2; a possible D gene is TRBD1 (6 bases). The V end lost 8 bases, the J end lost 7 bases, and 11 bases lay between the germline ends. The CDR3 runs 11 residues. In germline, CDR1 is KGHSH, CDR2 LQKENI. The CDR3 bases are TGTGCCAGCCACACAGGGTCTGGCTACACCTTC. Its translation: CASHTGSGYTF.

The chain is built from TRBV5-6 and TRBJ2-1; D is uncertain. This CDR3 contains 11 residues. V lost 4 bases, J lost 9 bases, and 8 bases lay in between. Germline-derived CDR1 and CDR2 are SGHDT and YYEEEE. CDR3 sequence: CASSASLEQFF. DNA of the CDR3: TGTGCCAGCAGCGCATCTCTTGAGCAGTTCTTC.

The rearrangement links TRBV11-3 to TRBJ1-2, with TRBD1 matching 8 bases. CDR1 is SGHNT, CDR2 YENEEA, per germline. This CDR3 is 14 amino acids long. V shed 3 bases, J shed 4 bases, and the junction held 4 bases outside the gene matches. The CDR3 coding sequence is TGTGCCAGCAGCTTTGGACAGGGAACCTATGGCTACACCTTC. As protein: CASSFGQGTYGYTF.

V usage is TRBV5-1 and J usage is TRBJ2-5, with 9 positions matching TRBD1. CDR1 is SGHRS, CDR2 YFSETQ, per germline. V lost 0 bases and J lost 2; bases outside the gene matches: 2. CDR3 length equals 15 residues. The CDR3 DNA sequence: TGCGCCAGCAGCTTGGGACAGGGGGAGCAAGAGACCCAGTACTTC. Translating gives CASSLGQGEQETQYF.

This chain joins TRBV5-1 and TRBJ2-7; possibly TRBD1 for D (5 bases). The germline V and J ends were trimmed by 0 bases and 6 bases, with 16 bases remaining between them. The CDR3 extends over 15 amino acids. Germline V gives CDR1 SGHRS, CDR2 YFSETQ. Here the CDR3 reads CASSLDWGGRPEQYF. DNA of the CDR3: TGCGCCAGCAGCTTGGATTGGGGCGGACGTCCCGAGCAGTACTTC.

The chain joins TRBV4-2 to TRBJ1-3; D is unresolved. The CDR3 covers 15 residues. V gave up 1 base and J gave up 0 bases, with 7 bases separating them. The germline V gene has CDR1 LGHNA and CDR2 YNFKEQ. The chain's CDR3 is CASSQVSSSGNTIYF. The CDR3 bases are TGTGCCAGCAGCCAAGTTTCAAGCTCTGGAAACACCATATATTTT.

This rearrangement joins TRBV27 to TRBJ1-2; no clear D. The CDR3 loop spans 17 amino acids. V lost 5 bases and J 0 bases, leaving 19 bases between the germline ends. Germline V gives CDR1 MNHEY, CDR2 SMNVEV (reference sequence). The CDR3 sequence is CASSRWYEQGANYGYTF. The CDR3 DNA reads TGTGCCAGCAGTCGATGGTATGAACAAGGAGCTAACTATGGCTACACCTTC.

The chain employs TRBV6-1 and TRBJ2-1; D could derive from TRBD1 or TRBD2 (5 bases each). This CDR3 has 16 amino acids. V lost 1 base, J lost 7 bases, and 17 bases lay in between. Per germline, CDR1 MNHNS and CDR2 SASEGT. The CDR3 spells CASSEEGTGKGNEQFF. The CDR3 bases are TGTGCCAGCAGTGAAGAAGGGACCGGTAAGGGTAATGAGCAGTTCTTC.

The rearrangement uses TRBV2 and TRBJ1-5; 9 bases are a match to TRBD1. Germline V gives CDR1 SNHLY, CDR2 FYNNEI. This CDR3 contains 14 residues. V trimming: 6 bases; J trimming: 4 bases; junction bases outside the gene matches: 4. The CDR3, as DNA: TGTGCCAGCAGGGACAGGGGACTTAATCAGCCCCAGCATTTT. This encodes CASRDRGLNQPQHF.

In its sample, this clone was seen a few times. The CDR3 loop reads CASGVGKQPQHF. CDR3 bases: TGTGCCAGTGGGGTAGGGAAACAGCCCCAGCATTTT. The chain is built from TRBV28 and TRBJ1-5, with D uncertain. CDR3 length: 12 amino acids. The V end was cut by 9 bases, the J end by 7 bases, with 13 bases between. Per the germline V gene, CDR1 is MDHEN and CDR2 is SYDVKM. The entire variable domain, with the rest obtained from reference TRBV28 and TRBJ1-5, is as follows: DVKVTQSSRYLVKRTGEKVFLECVQDMDHENMFWYRQDPGLGLRLIYFSYDVKMKEKGDIPEGYSVSREKKERFSLILESASTNQTSMYLCASGVGKQPQHFGDGTRLSIL.

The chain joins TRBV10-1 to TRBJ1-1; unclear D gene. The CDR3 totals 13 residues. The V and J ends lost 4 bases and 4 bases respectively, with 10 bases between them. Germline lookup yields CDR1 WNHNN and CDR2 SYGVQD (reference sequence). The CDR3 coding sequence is TGCGCCAGCAGTGTTGGGGAGGCCACTGAAGCTTTCTTT. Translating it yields CASSVGEATEAFF.

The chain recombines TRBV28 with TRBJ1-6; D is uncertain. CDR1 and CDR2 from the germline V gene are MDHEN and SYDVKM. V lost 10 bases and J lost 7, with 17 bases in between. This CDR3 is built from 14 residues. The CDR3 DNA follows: TGTGCCATGCAACCCAGGTCGGGGAATTCACCCCTCCACTTT. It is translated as CAMQPRSGNSPLHF.

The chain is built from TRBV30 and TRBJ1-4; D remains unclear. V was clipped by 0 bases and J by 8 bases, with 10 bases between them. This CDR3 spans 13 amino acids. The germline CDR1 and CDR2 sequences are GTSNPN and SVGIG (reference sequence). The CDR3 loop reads CAWSVRVFEKLFF. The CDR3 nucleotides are TGTGCCTGGAGTGTACGGGTTTTCGAAAAACTGTTTTTT.

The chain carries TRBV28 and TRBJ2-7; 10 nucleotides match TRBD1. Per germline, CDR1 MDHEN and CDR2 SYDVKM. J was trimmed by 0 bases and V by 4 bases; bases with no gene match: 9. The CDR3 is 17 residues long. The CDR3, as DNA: TGTGCCAGCAGTTCCACTCCCGGGACAGGGGCCTCCTACGAGCAGTACTTC. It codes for CASSSTPGTGASYEQYF.

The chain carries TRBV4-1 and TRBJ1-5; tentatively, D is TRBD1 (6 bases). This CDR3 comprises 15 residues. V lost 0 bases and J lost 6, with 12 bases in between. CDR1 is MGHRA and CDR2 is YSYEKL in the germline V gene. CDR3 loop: CASSQDRRGGQPQHF. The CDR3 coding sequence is TGCGCCAGCAGCCAAGATCGGAGGGGGGGTCAGCCCCAGCATTTT.

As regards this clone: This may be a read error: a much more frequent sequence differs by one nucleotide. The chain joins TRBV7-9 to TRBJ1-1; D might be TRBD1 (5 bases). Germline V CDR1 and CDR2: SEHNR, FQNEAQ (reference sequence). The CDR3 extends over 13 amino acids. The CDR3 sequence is CASSIQGDTEVFF. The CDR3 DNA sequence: TGTGCCAGCAGCATTCAGGGTGACACTGAAGTTTTCTTT.

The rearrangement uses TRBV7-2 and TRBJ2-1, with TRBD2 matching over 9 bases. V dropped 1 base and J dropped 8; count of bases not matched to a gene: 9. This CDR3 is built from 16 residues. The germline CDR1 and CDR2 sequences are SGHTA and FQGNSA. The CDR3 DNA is TGTGCCAGCAGCTTAGAAGCCAGCGGGGGGTGGCATGAGCAGTTCTTC. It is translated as CASSLEASGGWHEQFF. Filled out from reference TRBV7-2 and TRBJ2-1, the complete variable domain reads GAGVSQSPSNKVTEKGKDVELRCDPISGHTALYWYRQSLGQGLEFLIYFQGNSAPDKSGLPSDRFSAERTGGSVSTLTIQRTQQEDSAVYLCASSLEASGGWHEQFFGPGTRLTVL.

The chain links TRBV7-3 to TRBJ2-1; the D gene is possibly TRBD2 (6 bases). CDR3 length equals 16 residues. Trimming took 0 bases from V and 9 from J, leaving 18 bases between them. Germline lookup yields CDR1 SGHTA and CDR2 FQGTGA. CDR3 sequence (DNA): TGTGCCAGCAGCTTAACGGGGGGAGCTAGACCATCTGAGCAGTTCTTC. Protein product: CASSLTGGARPSEQFF.

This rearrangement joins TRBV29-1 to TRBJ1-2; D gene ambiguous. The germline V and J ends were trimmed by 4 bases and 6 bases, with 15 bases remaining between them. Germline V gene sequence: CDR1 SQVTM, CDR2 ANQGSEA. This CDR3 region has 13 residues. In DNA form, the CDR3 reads TGCAGCGTTGCTTCAGGACCCCGCGATGGCTACACCTTC. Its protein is CSVASGPRDGYTF.

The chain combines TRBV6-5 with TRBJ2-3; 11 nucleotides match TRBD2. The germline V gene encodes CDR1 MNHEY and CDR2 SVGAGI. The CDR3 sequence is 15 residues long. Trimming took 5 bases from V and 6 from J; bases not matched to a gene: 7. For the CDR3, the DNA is TGTGCCAGCAGTACCCTAGCGGGGGGCCCTGATACGCAGTATTTT. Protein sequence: CASSTLAGGPDTQYF.

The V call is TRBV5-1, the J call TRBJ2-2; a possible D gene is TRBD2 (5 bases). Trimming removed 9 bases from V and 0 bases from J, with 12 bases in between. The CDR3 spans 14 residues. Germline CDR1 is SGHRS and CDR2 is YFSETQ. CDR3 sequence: CATSGNANTGELFF. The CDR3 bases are TGCGCCACCTCGGGAAATGCGAACACCGGGGAGCTGTTTTTT.